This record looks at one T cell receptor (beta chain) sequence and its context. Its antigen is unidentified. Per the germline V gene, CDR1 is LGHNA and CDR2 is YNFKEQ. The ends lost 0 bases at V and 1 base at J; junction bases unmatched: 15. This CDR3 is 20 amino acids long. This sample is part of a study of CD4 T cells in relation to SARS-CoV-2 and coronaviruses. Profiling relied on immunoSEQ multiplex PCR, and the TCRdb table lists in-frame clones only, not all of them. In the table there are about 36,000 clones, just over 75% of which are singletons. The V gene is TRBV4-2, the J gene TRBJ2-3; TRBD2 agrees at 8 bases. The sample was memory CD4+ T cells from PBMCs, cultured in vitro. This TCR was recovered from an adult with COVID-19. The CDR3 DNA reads TGTGCCAGCAGCCAAGACCTTGGGACTAGGAATTTAAGGGGCACAGATACGCAGTATTTT. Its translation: CASSQDLGTRNLRGTDTQYF.